Listed here are 20 T cell receptor beta chains from one sample, sequenced in a study of regulatory T cells in long-lasting Graves disease. The time point is: persistent/refractory GD, antithyroid drugs over 5 years with positive TRAb. Researchers made the TCR library from RNA that was extracted from PBMCs. In building TCR beta libraries, iRepertoire HTBI primers were used together with Arm-PCR of CDR3 regions. MiXCR, run by TCRdb on the multiplex PCR reads, gives a single entry per CDR3 protein. The table lists 350,000 to 450,000 distinct CDR3 sequences, around a fifth of them singletons. The material was peripheral blood mononuclear cells (PBMCs), obtained when the disease was refractory, from a patient treated with antithyroid drugs. The receptors here all came from a female donor with Graves disease.

In its sample, this clonotype was seen a few times. V gene TRBV12-3 or TRBV12-4 combines with J gene TRBJ2-1; 9 bases fit TRBD2. The CDR3 length is 18 residues. With V trimmed by 5 bases and J by 6 bases, 17 bases remained unmatched. The CDR3 DNA is TGTGCCAGCAGTACCCCACCCGGGGAGCGGGAGGTAGGCAATGAGCAGTTCTTC. Protein: CASSTPPGEREVGNEQFF.

This clonotype occurred many times. J is TRBJ2-1 and V is TRBV7-3; 8 bases fit TRBD1. V shed 5 bases, J shed 7 bases, and the junction held 7 bases outside the gene matches. The germline V gene has CDR1 SGHTA and CDR2 FQGTGA. This CDR3 region has 14 residues. Here the CDR3 DNA reads TGTGCCAGCAGCCGGGACAGGCTTACTAATGAGCAGTTCTTC. It yields the protein CASSRDRLTNEQFF.

This clonotype showed up many times. The chain is built from TRBV5-5 and TRBJ1-5, with D possibly TRBD1 on 5 matching bases. The CDR3 has 14 residues. V lost 7 bases to trimming and J lost 0 bases, with 11 bases between them. Germline assignment: CDR1 SGHKS and CDR2 YYEKEE (reference sequence). The CDR3 DNA sequence: TGTGCCAGCGGGGGACTAGGTAGCAATCAGCCCCAGCATTTT. The encoded protein is CASGGLGSNQPQHF.

Many counts were recorded for this clonotype. The V gene is TRBV6-1, the J gene TRBJ1-2; D not resolved. Germline V gene sequence: CDR1 MNHNS, CDR2 SASEGT. The length of the CDR3 is 14 residues. V lost 6 bases and J lost 3, with 14 bases in between. The CDR3 protein is CASSPLGRDYGYTF. The DNA of the CDR3 is TGTGCCAGCAGCCCTTTAGGAAGGGACTATGGCTACACCTTC.

This chain uses TRBV9 with TRBJ1-3; D not resolved. The germline V gene has CDR1 SGDLS and CDR2 YYNGEE. Trimming shortened V by 3 bases and J by 4 bases, and 17 bases separated the two germline ends. This CDR3 spans 16 amino acids. CDR3 sequence reads: CASSELSGMIGNTIYF. The CDR3 coding sequence is TGTGCCAGCAGCGAACTATCGGGCATGATAGGAAACACCATATATTTT.

Ten or more counts support this clonotype. V and J are TRBV5-1 and TRBJ2-7; D might be TRBD2 (5 bases). CDR1 and CDR2 from the germline V gene are SGHRS and YFSETQ. V lost 0 bases, J lost 5 bases, and 15 bases lay in between. The CDR3 length is 15 residues. CDR3: CASSLVVGGSHEQYF. The CDR3 nucleotides read TGCGCCAGCAGCTTGGTGGTAGGTGGGAGCCACGAGCAGTACTTC.

The chain uses TRBV5-1 and TRBJ2-1, with unresolved D. Germline CDR1 SGHRS, CDR2 YFSETQ. This CDR3 spans 14 amino acids. Trimming pared 0 bases from V and 5 bases from J, leaving 9 bases between. The CDR3 region is CASSLVARHNEQFF. DNA of the CDR3: TGCGCCAGCAGCTTGGTGGCTAGACACAATGAGCAGTTCTTC.

Concerning this clonotype itself: This may arise from a read error, as a much more abundant clone is one base away. CDR3 nucleotides: TGTGCCTTGCCGATTAAGCCCCAGTATTTT. Its protein product is CALPIKPQYF. The chain carries TRBV6-5 and TRBJ1-5, with D hard to call. The DNA end is more similar to TRBJ2-3, so the J call may be wrong. Germline V gene lookup returns CDR1 MNHEY and CDR2 SVGAGI. The CDR3 consists of 10 residues.

In this sample, this clonotype turned up a few times. The chain couples TRBV15 to TRBJ2-7, with a tentative D call TRBD2 (7 bases). Trimming left V 5 bases short and J 2 bases short, with 16 bases between. Germline CDR1 reads LNHNV; CDR2 reads YYDKDF (reference sequence). The CDR3 has 15 residues. Written as DNA, the CDR3 is TGTGCCACCAGCCACCCCGGGGAGGGGGCCTACGAGCAGTACTTC. It codes for CATSHPGEGAYEQYF.

This clonotype has ten or more counts. This chain joins TRBV28 and TRBJ1-1; 7 bases align to TRBD1. The CDR3 is made up of 15 amino acids. After removal of 7 bases from V and 0 bases from J, the junction contained 8 bases not matched to a gene. CDR1 and CDR2 (germline): MDHEN, SYDVKM. The CDR3 region is CASTQGGVMNTEAFF. In nucleotides, the CDR3 is TGTGCCAGCACCCAGGGGGGTGTGATGAACACTGAAGCTTTCTTT.

This clonotype has a count of ten or more. V usage is TRBV20-1 and J usage is TRBJ1-1; D is perhaps TRBD1 (6 bases). The germline V gene encodes CDR1 DFQATT and CDR2 SNEGSKA (reference sequence). Between the trimmed V and J ends, which lost 2 bases and 6 bases, there was a span of 16 bases. The length of the CDR3 is 14 residues. CDR3 DNA sequence: TGCAGTGCTAGAAAGGGACAACTGTCGGCTGAAGCTTTCTTT. Protein product: CSARKGQLSAEAFF.

This clonotype has a count of ten or more. The chain joins TRBV7-2 to TRBJ2-7; the D gene is possibly TRBD2 (6 bases). V was trimmed by 6 bases and J by 4 bases, leaving 13 bases between them. The CDR3 covers 13 residues. Germline lookup yields CDR1 SGHTA and CDR2 FQGNSA. CDR3 sequence reads: CASSTRRVYEQYF. CDR3 nucleotides: TGTGCCAGCAGTACTCGGAGGGTATACGAGCAGTACTTC.

In its sample, this clonotype was seen a few times. CDR3 sequence (DNA): TGTGCCATCATAAATAGCGGGAAAACAATCTACGAGCAGTACTTC. As protein: CAIINSGKTIYEQYF. The chain carries TRBV10-3 and TRBJ2-7; 8 positions match TRBD2. The CDR3 is 15 amino acids. V gave up 7 bases and J gave up 3 bases; unmatched junction bases: 11. The germline CDR1 and CDR2 sequences are ENHRY and SYGVKD.

The chain uses TRBV7-9 and TRBJ2-7, with D hard to call. Per the germline V gene, CDR1 is SEHNR and CDR2 is FQNEAQ (reference sequence). Trimming shortened V by 7 bases and J by 0 bases, and 13 bases separated the two germline ends. The CDR3 sequence is 14 residues long. This CDR3 is CASTSSRTSYEQYF. The CDR3 DNA sequence: TGTGCCAGCACCTCCTCTAGGACCTCCTACGAGCAGTACTTC.

The chain links TRBV10-1 to TRBJ2-2; perhaps TRBD2 as D (5 bases). The CDR3 is 14 residues long. With 8 bases removed from V and 3 bases from J, the gap between germline ends came to 13 bases. Germline lookup yields CDR1 WNHNN and CDR2 SYGVQD (reference sequence). In nucleotides, the CDR3 is TGCGCCAGCCCGTCGGGGTTGTACACCGGGGAGCTGTTTTTT. It translates to CASPSGLYTGELFF.

This clonotype was counted at least ten times. J is TRBJ1-2 and V is TRBV12-5, with 8 bases identical to TRBD1. CDR1 and CDR2 (germline): LGHNT, FRNRAP. There are 14 residues in the CDR3. This chain's CDR3 is CAALGTGPNYGYTF. CDR3 sequence (DNA): TGTGCCGCTTTAGGGACAGGTCCAAACTATGGCTACACCTTC.

This clonotype was observed a few times. The V call is TRBV11-1, the J call TRBJ2-7, with D possibly matching TRBD2 (6 bases). The CDR3 loop spans 14 amino acids. The V end lost 7 bases, the J end lost 6 bases, and 19 bases lay between the germline ends. Germline values: CDR1 SGHAT, CDR2 FQDESV (reference sequence). Written as DNA, the CDR3 is TGTGCCAGCAACCCTACAGGAGGGAACGGCGAGCAGTACTTC. Translation: CASNPTGGNGEQYF.

The chain recombines TRBV24-1 with TRBJ2-5; 12 bases map to TRBD2. From germline, CDR1 is KGHDR and CDR2 SFDVKD. The CDR3 has 18 amino acids. Unmatched junction bases numbered 13, after V lost 4 bases and J lost 5 bases. The CDR3 DNA reads as TGTGCCACCAGTGACGCCTCCTCTAGCGGGAGGGCCGGGGAGACCCAGTACTTC. Its protein product is CATSDASSSGRAGETQYF.

V gene TRBV25-1 combines with J gene TRBJ1-2; D gene unclear. V was cut by 4 bases and J by 1 base, with 10 bases left in between. Germline CDR1 is MGHDK and CDR2 is SYGVNS. CDR3 length: 14 residues. The CDR3 DNA is TGTGCCAGCAGTGGAGAGGGATTTAACTATGGCTACACCTTC. Encoded protein: CASSGEGFNYGYTF.

V usage is TRBV28 and J usage is TRBJ2-3; the match to TRBD2 covers 8 bases. The CDR3 totals 22 residues. J lost 4 bases, V lost 3 bases, and 27 bases had no gene match. CDR1 MDHEN and CDR2 SYDVKM come from the germline V gene. The CDR3 bases are TGTGCCAGCAGTTTCACTTTCCCCCTTCCGGGAGGGCCCCCCGGCCCCCCAGATACGCAGTATTTT. Residues: CASSFTFPLPGGPPGPPDTQYF.